The sequence of this T cell receptor (beta chain) was determined in a study of blood T cell repertoires in COVID-19 (dated by TCRdb to about 2020). For the study in its entirety: Collaborator samples came from the United States, Italy and Spain and covered acute and convalescent phases of COVID-19. The prospective study material was composed of cDNA or gDNA derived from T cells, B-cell-depleted T cells, or PBMCs. Deeply sampled blood TCRbeta repertoires from subjects exposed to, actively infected with, or recovered from COVID-19 were included in the dataset. The repertoires were released in a freely available public database intended as a resource for research on the immune response to SARS-CoV-2. Samples came from the ongoing ImmuneRACE study (first 160 participants) plus 1,254 subjects from 6 global collaborators. A de-identified subject ID, COVID-19 status, age in years and sex were almost always included in the sample metadata. Where available, HLA class I and class II types were taken from metadata supplied by the sample provider and were not determined by assay-based typing. The paper's findings and limits, for the study overall: Clinical and demographic metadata were provided uncurated, with the amount varying by source and participant.

About this clone: Its target antigen remains unknown. Qualities for individual bases were not recorded, and no much larger clone is one base off.

The immunoSEQ Assay, a bias-controlled multiplex PCR, was used to amplify TCRbeta CDR3 regions from genomic DNA. The authors' pipeline ran thus. Within the assay, amplification of reference gene primers was used to estimate how many nucleated cells each sample contained. Sequence reads were collapsed and filtered to measure the absolute abundance of every unique TCRbeta CDR3 rearrangement. For each sample, productive Simpson clonality was calculated as the square root of Simpson's diversity index across productive rearrangements. TCRdb carries this immuneACCESS record with in-frame sequences only. Its versions omit some clonotypes, under half of them owing to an unresolved V gene in the studies checked, with the rest unexplained. V, J and clone size reflect that table, while D and trimming were determined from the DNA. For this sample the table gives hundreds of thousands of clones, of which nearly 90% were detected only once. The top ten hold under 1.1% of the sample.

The trim is 3 bases for V and 0 bases for J, with a gap of 12 bases between the germline ends. The germline V gene (reference sequence) specifies DFQATT as CDR1 and SNEGSKA as CDR2. The CDR3 runs 15 amino acids, cysteine and phenylalanine included. This entry keeps only the CDR3 DNA: 45 bases, framed from base 1. In Seattle, one collaborating source enrolled patients while the infection was active and tracked those patients longitudinally over the course of disease. Collaborating institutions collected whole blood in K2EDTA tubes following their own protocols. Collaborator samples were shipped for TCRbeta analysis as frozen whole blood, isolated PBMCs, or DNA extracted from either sample type.

This sequence originates from a woman aged 35 to 49 with COVID-19, enrolled during active disease. This chain is built from TRBV20-1 and TRBJ1-5; TRBD1 could be the D gene, as 6 bases match. Material for sequencing was peripheral blood. This receptor carries the CDR3 CSASLGGYSNQPQHF. The nucleotides are TGCAGTGCTAGTTTAGGGGGTTATAGCAATCAGCCCCAGCATTTT.